The 17 T cell receptor beta chains listed next were all sequenced from one sample in a study of early T cells in non-severe SARS-CoV-2 infection. TCRdb re-derived calls from the 5' RACE reads in MiXCR, one entry per CDR3 protein. The data show 45,000 to 75,000 distinct CDR3 sequences, around 5.6% seen once. Sequencing was performed on whole blood. These receptors all come from an adult who was a healthcare worker with PCR-confirmed SARS-CoV-2 infection or an uninfected control (not recorded which).

This clonotype was observed many times. V is TRBV21-1 and J is TRBJ2-3; TRBD1, as called in the table, went unchecked against the DNA. TRBV21-1 constitutes a pseudogene. This CDR3 has 15 amino acids. This CDR3 reads CASSKGQDNTDTQYF. The DNA of the CDR3 is TGTGCCAGCAGCAAAGGCCAGGACAACACAGATACGCAGTATTTT.

This sequence joins TRBV7-2 and TRBJ1-1, with D maybe TRBD1 (5 bases). With 1 base removed from V and 8 bases from J, the gap between germline ends came to 17 bases. Germline V gene sequence: CDR1 SGHTA, CDR2 FQGNSA. The CDR3 loop spans 15 amino acids. In DNA, the CDR3 is TGTGCCAGCAGCTTAGGGGGGTATATCAGAACCGAAGCTTTCTTT. This gives the protein CASSLGGYIRTEAFF.

There are many counts of this clonotype. This sequence joins TRBV6-1 and TRBJ2-7; D remains ambiguous. The CDR3 has 15 residues. Germline CDR1 MNHNS, CDR2 SASEGT. Trimming left V 6 bases short and J 0 bases short, with 15 bases between. Here the CDR3 reads CASSSPWASSYEQYF. The CDR3 bases are TGTGCCAGCAGCTCGCCTTGGGCCAGCTCCTACGAGCAGTACTTC.

This clonotype was recorded many times. The chain has TRBV30 and TRBJ2-6; D not resolved. Trimming took 2 bases from V and 2 from J, leaving 10 bases between them. Germline V lookup: CDR1 GTSNPN, CDR2 SVGIG (reference sequence). This CDR3 region has 15 residues. DNA of the CDR3: TGTGCCTGGAGTCCGGGCGAGCCTGGGGCCAACGTCCTGACTTTC. Amino acids: CAWSPGEPGANVLTF.

This clonotype was picked up many times. The chain uses TRBV18 and TRBJ2-5; 7 bases are shared with TRBD2. J gave up 7 bases and V 3 bases, and 5 bases lay outside the gene matches. The CDR3 is made up of 13 amino acids. Germline V gene data show CDR1 as KGHSH and CDR2 as LQKENI. The CDR3 sequence: CASSPELARTQYF. CDR3 nucleotide sequence: TGTGCCAGCTCACCTGAACTAGCGCGGACCCAGTACTTC. The full variable domain, in which reference TRBV18 and TRBJ2-5 provide the parts outside the CDR3, is NAGVMQNPRHLVRRRGQEARLRCSPMKGHSHVYWYRQLPEEGLKFMVYLQKENIIDESGMPKERFSAEFPKEGPSILRIQQVVRGDSAAYFCASSPELARTQYFGPGTRLLVL.

V usage is TRBV24-1 and J usage is TRBJ1-1; 12 bases fit TRBD1. CDR3 size: 16 residues. Trimming cost V 3 bases and J 1 base; bases outside gene matches: 2. The germline gives CDR1 KGHDR, CDR2 SFDVKD. CDR3 residues: CATSDGTGGANTEAFF. DNA of the CDR3: TGTGCCACCAGTGATGGGACAGGGGGCGCGAACACTGAAGCTTTCTTT.

This clonotype was observed a handful of times. This chain connects TRBV19 to TRBJ2-1; no clear D. This CDR3 has 13 amino acids. V lost 3 bases, J lost 10 bases, and 13 bases lay in between. Germline CDR1 is LNHDA and CDR2 is SQIVND (reference sequence). CDR3 DNA sequence: TGTGCCAGTAGTATTTTGTTATATCGGGAGCAGTTCTTC. Its protein is CASSILLYREQFF.

This clonotype has at least ten counts. This chain links TRBV7-2 with TRBJ1-2, with D uncertain. CDR3 length: 16 residues. Germline V lookup: CDR1 SGHTA, CDR2 FQGNSA. V was cut by 1 base and J by 0 bases, with 12 bases left in between. The CDR3 DNA sequence: TGTGCCAGCAGCTTAGATCCGGGCAGATCTAACTATGGCTACACCTTC. This translates into CASSLDPGRSNYGYTF.

This clonotype has ten or more counts. The CDR3 sequence is CASRDRVDSYEQYF. In DNA form, the CDR3 reads TGCGCCAGCAGAGACAGGGTTGACTCCTACGAGCAGTACTTC. This chain uses TRBV10-2 with TRBJ2-7; 7 bases agree with TRBD1. CDR1 and CDR2 (germline): WSHSY, SAAADI. This CDR3 comprises 14 residues. V shed 6 bases and J 0 bases; nucleotides not matched to a gene: 5.

This clonotype has a count of ten or more. This chain connects TRBV12-3 or TRBV12-4 to TRBJ1-4; weak D call: TRBD1 (6 bases). Trimming cost V 3 bases and J 8 bases, with 10 bases left between them. The CDR3 covers 13 residues. The CDR3 reads CASSFNRDEKLFF. The CDR3 coding sequence is TGTGCCAGCAGTTTCAACAGGGACGAAAAACTGTTTTTT.

This clonotype appeared a few times. This chain connects TRBV2 to TRBJ1-2; no clear D gene. CDR3 length equals 11 residues. V was trimmed by 3 bases and J by 5 bases, leaving 4 bases between them. The germline CDR1 and CDR2 sequences are SNHLY and FYNNEI. CDR3 in DNA: TGTGCCAGCAGTGAGATATATGGCTACACCTTC. The encoded protein is CASSEIYGYTF. The variable domain in full, with the rest retrieved from reference TRBV2 and TRBJ1-2, is EPEVTQTPSHQVTQMGQEVILRCVPISNHLYFYWYRQILGQKVEFLVSFYNNEISEKSEIFDDQFSVERPDGSNFTLKIRSTKLEDSAMYFCASSEIYGYTFGSGTRLTVV.

Here the CDR3 DNA reads TGTGCCAGCAGCCTTGTTGGCTCGGGACAGGGGCGCTCCTACGAGCAGTACTTC. Translating it yields CASSLVGSGQGRSYEQYF. The chain is built from TRBV14 and TRBJ2-7, with TRBD1 identical over 10 bases. V was clipped by 4 bases and J by 0 bases; unmatched bases: 12. Germline CDR1 is SGHDN and CDR2 is FVKESK. The CDR3 extends over 18 amino acids.

The table lists this clonotype with many counts. This rearrangement joins TRBV7-8 to TRBJ1-1, with D perhaps matching TRBD1 (5 bases). This CDR3 comprises 15 residues. From germline, CDR1 is SGHVS and CDR2 FQNEAQ. Trimming removed 4 bases at V and 8 bases at J, with 20 bases between. The CDR3 region has the DNA TGTGCCAGCAGCTCTCCAGGGAAGGGTGTCGTAGAAGCTTTCTTT. Encoded protein: CASSSPGKGVVEAFF.

This clonotype was observed a few times. V gene TRBV12-5 combines with J gene TRBJ2-7, with 15 nucleotides matching TRBD2. The CDR3 contains 15 residues. V shed 4 bases, J shed 4 bases, and the junction held 2 bases outside the gene matches. From germline, CDR1 is LGHNT and CDR2 FRNRAP. In DNA, the CDR3 is TGTGCTAGTGGTTCTGGGACTAGCGGGAGGTACGAGCAGTACTTC. Its protein is CASGSGTSGRYEQYF. Full variable domain (remainder filled in from reference TRBV12-5 and TRBJ2-7): DARVTQTPRHKVTEMGQEVTMRCQPILGHNTVFWYRQTMMQGLELLAYFRNRAPLDDSGMPKDRFSAEMPDATLATLKIQPSEPRDSAVYFCASGSGTSGRYEQYFGPGTRLTVT.

This clonotype was recorded a few times. This chain joins TRBV5-1 and TRBJ2-2; D not resolved. The CDR3 is made up of 16 amino acids. CDR1 and CDR2 from the germline V gene are SGHRS and YFSETQ. Deletions cut 3 bases from V and 5 bases from J, with 17 bases between. The CDR3 loop reads CASSSTTTKGTGELFF. The DNA for the CDR3 is TGCGCCAGCAGCTCTACGACAACTAAAGGGACCGGGGAGCTGTTTTTT.

The genes are TRBV19 and TRBJ1-5, with D possibly TRBD1 on 5 matching bases. V dropped 5 bases and J dropped 4 bases, with 12 bases sitting between them. Germline CDR1 reads LNHDA; CDR2 reads SQIVND (reference sequence). The CDR3 is made up of 14 amino acids. CDR3 sequence reads: CASSGLGGNQPQHF. CDR3 DNA: TGTGCCAGTAGTGGACTGGGGGGAAATCAGCCCCAGCATTTT.

In its sample, this clonotype was seen many times. The CDR3, as DNA: TGTGCCAGCAGTTTTACCTGGACAGGGTTTAAGGGCTACACCTTC. Translated, it gives CASSFTWTGFKGYTF. The chain joins TRBV28 to TRBJ1-2; 8 bases line up with TRBD1. The germline V gene has CDR1 MDHEN and CDR2 SYDVKM. The CDR3 is made up of 15 amino acids. Germline trimming cut 3 bases from V and 8 bases from J; bases unmatched to any gene: 11.